A single TCR beta chain is shown here with its context. The sample originates from a study of type 1 regulatory T cells. Study-wide background: This in vitro CD4 product, T-allo10, is enriched for Tr1 cells and alloantigen-specific.

TCRdb reprocessed the reads via MiXCR and lists one record per CDR3 protein. Of 90,000 to 100,000 distinct CDR3 sequences listed, less than 40% are singletons. Trimming cost V 2 bases and J 4 bases; bases outside gene matches: 11. Germline V gives CDR1 DFQATT, CDR2 SNEGSKA (reference sequence). The CDR3 spans 15 residues. The sequenced sample was CD4+ T cells, either the whole sample or a sorted fraction (not recorded which). The TCR comes from a human donor in good health. This chain connects TRBV20-1 to TRBJ2-7; 7 bases match TRBD1. The chain's CDR3 is CSARPQTGNVYEQYF. As DNA, the CDR3 is TGCAGTGCTAGACCCCAGACAGGGAATGTTTACGAGCAGTACTTC.